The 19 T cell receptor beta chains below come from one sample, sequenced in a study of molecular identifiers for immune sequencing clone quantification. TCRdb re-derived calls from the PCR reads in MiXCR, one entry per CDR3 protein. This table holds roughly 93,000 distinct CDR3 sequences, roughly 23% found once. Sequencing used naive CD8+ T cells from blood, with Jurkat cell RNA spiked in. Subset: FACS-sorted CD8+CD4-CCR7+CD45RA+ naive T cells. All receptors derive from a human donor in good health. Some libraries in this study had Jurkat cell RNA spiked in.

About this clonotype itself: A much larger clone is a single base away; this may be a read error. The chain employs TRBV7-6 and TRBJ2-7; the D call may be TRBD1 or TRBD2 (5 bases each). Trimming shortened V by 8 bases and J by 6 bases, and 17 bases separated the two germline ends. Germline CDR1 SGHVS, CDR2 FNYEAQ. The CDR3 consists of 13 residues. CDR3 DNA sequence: TGTGCCAGCCCCCCCGGTTCTGGGGGCGAGCAGTACTTC. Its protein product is CASPPGSGGEQYF.

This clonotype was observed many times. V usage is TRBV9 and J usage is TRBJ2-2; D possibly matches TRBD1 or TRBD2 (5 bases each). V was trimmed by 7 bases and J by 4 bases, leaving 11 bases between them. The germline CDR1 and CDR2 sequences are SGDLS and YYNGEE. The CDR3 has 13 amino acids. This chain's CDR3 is CASQGPSTGELFF. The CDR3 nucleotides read TGTGCCAGCCAGGGACCTTCCACCGGGGAGCTGTTTTTT.

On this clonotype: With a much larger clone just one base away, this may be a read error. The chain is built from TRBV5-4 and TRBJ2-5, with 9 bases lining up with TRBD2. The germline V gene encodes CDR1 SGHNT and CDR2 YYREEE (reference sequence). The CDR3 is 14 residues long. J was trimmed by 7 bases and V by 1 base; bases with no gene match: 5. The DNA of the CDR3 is TGTGCCAGCAGCTTGTGGACAGCGGGGGGGACCCAGTACTTC. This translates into CASSLWTAGGTQYF.

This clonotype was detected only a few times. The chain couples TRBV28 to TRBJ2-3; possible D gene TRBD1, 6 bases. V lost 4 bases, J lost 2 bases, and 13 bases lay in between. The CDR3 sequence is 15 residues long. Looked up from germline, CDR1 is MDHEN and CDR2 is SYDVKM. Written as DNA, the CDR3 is TGTGCCAGCAGTTCCAGGGGATGGTCCACAGATACGCAGTATTTT. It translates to CASSSRGWSTDTQYF.

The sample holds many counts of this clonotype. DNA of the CDR3: TGTGCCAGCAGTTTATCAGGGGGAGCAGATACGCAGTATTTT. It is translated as CASSLSGGADTQYF. The chain carries TRBV12-3 or TRBV12-4 and TRBJ2-3; the match to TRBD1 covers 7 bases. The CDR3 covers 14 residues. V lost 2 bases and J lost 4; bases outside the gene matches: 3.

CDR3 DNA sequence: TGTGCCTGGCGGCGGGGGACAGGGGCGGAAGCTTTCTTT. It encodes CAWRRGTGAEAFF. The chain combines TRBV30 with TRBJ1-1; 10 positions match TRBD1. The V segment lost 5 bases and the J segment 8 bases; nucleotides outside the gene matches: 8. The CDR3 extends over 13 amino acids. The germline V gene has CDR1 GTSNPN and CDR2 SVGIG (reference sequence).

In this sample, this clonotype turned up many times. The CDR3 region is CASSAQILLAGVLSSYEQYF. The DNA for the CDR3 is TGCGCCAGCAGTGCCCAGATTTTACTAGCGGGAGTGCTGAGCTCCTACGAGCAGTACTTC. This chain uses TRBV5-1 with TRBJ2-7; 11 bases align to TRBD2. J gave up 0 bases and V 5 bases, and 19 bases lay outside the gene matches. The CDR3 length is 20 residues. Germline V lookup: CDR1 SGHRS, CDR2 YFSETQ.

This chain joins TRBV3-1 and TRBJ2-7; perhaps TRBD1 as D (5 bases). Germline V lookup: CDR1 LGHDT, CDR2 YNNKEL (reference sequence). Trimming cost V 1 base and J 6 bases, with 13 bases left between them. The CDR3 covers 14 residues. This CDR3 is CASSQGPQGSEQYF. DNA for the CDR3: TGTGCCAGCAGCCAAGGCCCCCAGGGAAGCGAGCAGTACTTC.

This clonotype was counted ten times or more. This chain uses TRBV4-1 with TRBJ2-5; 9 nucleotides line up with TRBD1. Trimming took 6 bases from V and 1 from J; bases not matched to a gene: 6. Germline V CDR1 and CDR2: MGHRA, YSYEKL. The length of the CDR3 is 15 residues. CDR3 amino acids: CASSQDRGLQETQYF. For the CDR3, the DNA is TGCGCCAGCAGTCAGGACAGGGGTCTCCAAGAGACCCAGTACTTC.

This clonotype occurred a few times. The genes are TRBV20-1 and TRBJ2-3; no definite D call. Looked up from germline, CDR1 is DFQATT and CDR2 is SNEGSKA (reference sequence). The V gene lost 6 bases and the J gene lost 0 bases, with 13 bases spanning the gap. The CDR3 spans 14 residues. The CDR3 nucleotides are TGCAGTGCCTCAGCACTAACTAGCACAGATACGCAGTATTTT. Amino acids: CSASALTSTDTQYF.

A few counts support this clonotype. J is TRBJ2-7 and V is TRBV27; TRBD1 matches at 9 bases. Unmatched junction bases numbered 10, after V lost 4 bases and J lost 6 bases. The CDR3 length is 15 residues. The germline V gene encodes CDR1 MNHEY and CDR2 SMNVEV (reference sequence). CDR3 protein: CASSSLLTGGREQYF. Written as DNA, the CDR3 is TGTGCCAGCAGTTCCCTGTTGACAGGGGGACGCGAGCAGTACTTC.

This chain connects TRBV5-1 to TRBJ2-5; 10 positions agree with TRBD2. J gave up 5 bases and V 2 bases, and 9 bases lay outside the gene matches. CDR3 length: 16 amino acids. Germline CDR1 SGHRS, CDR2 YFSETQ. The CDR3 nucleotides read TGCGCCAGCAGCTTAGCTAGCGGGAGTATTTTGGAGACCCAGTACTTC. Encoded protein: CASSLASGSILETQYF.

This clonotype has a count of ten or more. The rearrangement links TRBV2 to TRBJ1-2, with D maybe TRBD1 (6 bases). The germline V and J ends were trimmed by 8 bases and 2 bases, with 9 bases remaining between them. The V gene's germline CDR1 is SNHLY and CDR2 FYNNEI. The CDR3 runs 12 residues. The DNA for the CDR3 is TGTGCCAGCGCGACAGGAAACTATGGCTACACCTTC. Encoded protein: CASATGNYGYTF.

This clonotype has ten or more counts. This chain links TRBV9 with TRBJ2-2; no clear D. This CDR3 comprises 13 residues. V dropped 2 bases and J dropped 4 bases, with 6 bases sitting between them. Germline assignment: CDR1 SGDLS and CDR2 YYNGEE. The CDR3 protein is CASSVSSTGELFF. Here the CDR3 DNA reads TGTGCCAGCAGCGTGTCCTCCACCGGGGAGCTGTTTTTT.

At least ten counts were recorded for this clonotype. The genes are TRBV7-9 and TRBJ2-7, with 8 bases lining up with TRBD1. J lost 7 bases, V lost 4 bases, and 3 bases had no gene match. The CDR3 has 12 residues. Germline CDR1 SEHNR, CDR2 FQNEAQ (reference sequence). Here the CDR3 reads CASSSGGVEQYF. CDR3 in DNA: TGTGCCAGCAGCTCAGGGGGCGTGGAGCAGTACTTC.

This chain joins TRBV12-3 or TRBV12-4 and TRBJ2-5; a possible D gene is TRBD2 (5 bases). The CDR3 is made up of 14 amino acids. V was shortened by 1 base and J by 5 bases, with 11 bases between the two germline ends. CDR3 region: CASSLVRRMETQYF. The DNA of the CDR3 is TGTGCCAGCAGTTTAGTAAGGAGGATGGAGACCCAGTACTTC.

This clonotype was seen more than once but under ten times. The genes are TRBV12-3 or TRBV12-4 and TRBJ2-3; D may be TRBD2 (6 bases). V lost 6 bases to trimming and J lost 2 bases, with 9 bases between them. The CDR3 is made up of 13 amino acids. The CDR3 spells CASSGGVTDTQYF. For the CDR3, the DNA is TGTGCCAGCAGCGGCGGGGTCACAGATACGCAGTATTTT.

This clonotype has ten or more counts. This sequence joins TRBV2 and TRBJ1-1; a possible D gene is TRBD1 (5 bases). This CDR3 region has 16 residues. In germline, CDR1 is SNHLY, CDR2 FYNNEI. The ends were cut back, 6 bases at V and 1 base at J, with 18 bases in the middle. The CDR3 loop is CASRSGRAASNTEAFF. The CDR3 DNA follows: TGTGCCAGCAGGTCGGGCAGGGCAGCGTCGAACACTGAAGCTTTCTTT.

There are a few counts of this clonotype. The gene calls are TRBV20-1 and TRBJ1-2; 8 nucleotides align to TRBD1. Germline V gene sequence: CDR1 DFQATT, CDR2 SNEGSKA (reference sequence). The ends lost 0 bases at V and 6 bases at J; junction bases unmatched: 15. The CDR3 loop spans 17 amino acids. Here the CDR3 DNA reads TGCAGTGCTAGAGATCCGACAGGGGTATCTCCACAGGATGGCTACACCTTC. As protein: CSARDPTGVSPQDGYTF.